Below are 21 T cell receptor beta chains sequenced from a single sample in a study of control samples from healthy donors and cancer patients. Measured with immunoSEQ multiplex PCR; TCRdb has only the in-frame clones, and not every one. The sample comprises tens of thousands of clones, over 85% of which are singletons, and around 1.6% rests with the top ten. The sample taken for sequencing was PBMCs. The source is a middle-aged man with colorectal cancer.

The chain recombines TRBV18 with TRBJ2-1, with D perhaps being TRBD1 or TRBD2 (5 bases each). V was clipped by 0 bases and J by 4 bases, with 10 bases between them. The CDR3 spans 15 residues. CDR1 is KGHSH and CDR2 is LQKENI in the germline V gene. CDR3 nucleotide sequence: TGTGCCAGCTCACCACCCAGGGAGAAATACAATGAGCAGTTCTTC. Amino acids: CASSPPREKYNEQFF.

The chain is built from TRBV28 and TRBJ1-5, with a tentative D call TRBD1 (5 bases). From germline, CDR1 is MDHEN and CDR2 SYDVKM. The V end lost 5 bases, the J end lost 3 bases, and 17 bases lay between the germline ends. The CDR3 has 16 residues. Here the CDR3 reads CASSPGHRLNNQPQHF. The CDR3 DNA reads TGTGCCAGCAGTCCCGGACACCGCTTAAACAATCAGCCCCAGCATTTT.

V and J are TRBV3-1 (or the pseudogene TRBV3-2) and TRBJ2-5; D unclear. Deletions cut 1 base from V and 1 base from J, with 1 base between. The germline V gene encodes CDR1 LGHDT and CDR2 YNNKEL (reference sequence). This CDR3 comprises 12 residues. The CDR3 is CASSQAQETQYF. The CDR3 bases are TGTGCCAGCAGCCAAGCCCAAGAGACCCAGTACTTC.

The chain recombines TRBV27 with TRBJ2-6, with TRBD1 matching 11 bases. The CDR3 has 16 amino acids. The germline CDR1 and CDR2 sequences are MNHEY and SMNVEV (reference sequence). V lost 4 bases and J lost 3; bases outside the gene matches: 2. In DNA form, the CDR3 reads TGTGCCAGCAGTTCGGGACAGGGGGTTGGGGCCAACGTCCTGACTTTC. Protein product: CASSSGQGVGANVLTF.

The chain uses TRBV5-4 and TRBJ2-7; 7 bases are shared with TRBD1. Germline V gene sequence: CDR1 SGHNT, CDR2 YYREEE (reference sequence). The length of the CDR3 is 14 residues. Germline trimming cut 2 bases from V and 3 bases from J; bases unmatched to any gene: 5. CDR3 residues: CASSFSRGHYEQYF. Here the CDR3 DNA reads TGTGCCAGCAGCTTCTCAAGGGGGCACTACGAGCAGTACTTC.

CDR3: CASSPKGTGNYGYTF. CDR3 bases: TGTGCCAGCTCACCAAAGGGGACCGGTAACTATGGCTACACCTTC. The chain joins TRBV18 to TRBJ1-2; tentative D call: TRBD1 (5 bases). The germline gives CDR1 KGHSH, CDR2 LQKENI. The CDR3 has 15 amino acids. Trimming stripped 2 bases from V and 1 base from J, with 11 bases between.

The V and J genes are TRBV7-2 and TRBJ1-2, with TRBD1 matching 9 bases. V shed 6 bases and J 8 bases; nucleotides not matched to a gene: 10. The CDR3 loop spans 14 amino acids. Germline CDR1 SGHTA, CDR2 FQGNSA. The CDR3 nucleotides read TGTGCCAGCAGACGGGACAGGGCCGGGCGGGGCTACACCTTC. It encodes CASRRDRAGRGYTF.

V usage is TRBV30 and J usage is TRBJ2-7; maybe TRBD1 (6 bases). The CDR3 runs 13 residues. With 2 bases removed from V and 3 bases from J, the gap between germline ends came to 11 bases. CDR1 GTSNPN and CDR2 SVGIG come from the germline V gene (reference sequence). The CDR3 sequence is CAWSRTVFYEQYF. CDR3 bases: TGTGCCTGGAGTCGGACAGTTTTCTACGAGCAGTACTTC.

This chain connects TRBV30 to TRBJ1-5; D not certain. The CDR3 is made up of 12 amino acids. CDR1 GTSNPN and CDR2 SVGIG come from the germline V gene (reference sequence). V shed 2 bases and J shed 1 base, with 3 bases lying between them. This CDR3 reads CAWSPSNQPQHF. The CDR3 DNA reads TGTGCCTGGAGTCCAAGCAATCAGCCCCAGCATTTT.

The chain links TRBV27 to TRBJ1-5, with D possibly matching TRBD1 (6 bases). The ends were cut back, 5 bases at V and 0 bases at J, with 8 bases in the middle. Germline CDR1 MNHEY, CDR2 SMNVEV (reference sequence). The CDR3 has 14 amino acids. CDR3 bases: TGTGCCAGCAGTATCAGGGGTAGCAATCAGCCCCAGCATTTT. Protein sequence: CASSIRGSNQPQHF.

The chain joins TRBV6-5 to TRBJ2-1, with D perhaps TRBD2 (6 bases). From germline, CDR1 is MNHEY and CDR2 SVGAGI. This CDR3 spans 14 amino acids. V lost 5 bases, J lost 4 bases, and 12 bases lay in between. CDR3 protein: CASSLGGSYNEQFF. The CDR3 nucleotides read TGTGCCAGCAGTCTGGGGGGTTCTTACAATGAGCAGTTCTTC.

The CDR3 DNA follows: TGTGCCAGCAGCTTACAAGGGGCTGAAGCTTTCTTT. Translated: CASSLQGAEAFF. This chain links TRBV7-9 with TRBJ1-1, with D possibly matching TRBD1 (5 bases). The CDR3 contains 12 residues. Trimming took off 2 bases at V and 6 bases at J, with 7 bases between the two ends. Per germline, CDR1 SEHNR and CDR2 FQNEAQ (reference sequence).

V usage is TRBV6-5 and J usage is TRBJ1-1; D perhaps matches TRBD1 (5 bases). Per the germline V gene, CDR1 is MNHEY and CDR2 is SVGAGI. The V end lost 6 bases, the J end lost 0 bases, and 11 bases lay between the germline ends. The CDR3 totals 14 residues. The CDR3 region has the DNA TGTGCCAGCAGCCGAGGGACGTTGAACACTGAAGCTTTCTTT. Amino acid sequence: CASSRGTLNTEAFF.

The rearrangement links TRBV28 to TRBJ2-7, with TRBD1 matching 9 bases. Germline V gene lookup returns CDR1 MDHEN and CDR2 SYDVKM. The V segment lost 2 bases and the J segment 5 bases; nucleotides outside the gene matches: 4. CDR3 length equals 14 residues. This CDR3 is CASSLPGTGHEQYF. The DNA of the CDR3 is TGTGCCAGCAGTTTACCCGGGACAGGGCACGAGCAGTACTTC.

This chain joins TRBV5-1 and TRBJ1-1; maybe TRBD1 (6 bases). Germline assignment: CDR1 SGHRS and CDR2 YFSETQ. CDR3 length: 14 residues. Trimming cost V 2 bases and J 1 base, with 9 bases left between them. CDR3 sequence (DNA): TGCGCCAGCAGCTTCAGGGGACAGAACACTGAAGCTTTCTTT. Protein product: CASSFRGQNTEAFF.

This chain connects TRBV11-3 to TRBJ2-2; 9 nucleotides agree with TRBD1. With 6 bases clipped from V and 5 bases from J, the junction kept 10 bases outside the gene matches. The CDR3 length is 16 residues. Germline V lookup: CDR1 SGHNT, CDR2 YENEEA. The CDR3 spells CASRFLPGQGTGELFF. CDR3 DNA: TGTGCCAGCAGGTTTCTGCCCGGACAGGGGACCGGGGAGCTGTTTTTT.

About this clone: An end of the junction differs from the germline gene, which may be a read error. The V gene is TRBV7-7, the J gene TRBJ2-3; 8 positions match TRBD2. The CDR3 is 17 residues long. Germline CDR1 and CDR2: SSHAT and FNYEAQ (reference sequence). The CDR3, as DNA: TGTGCTAGCAGCCTAGCGGGCTCCGGGTACGGGACAGATACGCAGTATTTT. Translating it yields CASSLAGSGYGTDTQYF.

The gene calls are TRBV30 and TRBJ2-7, with D possibly TRBD2 on 6 matching bases. The V and J ends lost 4 bases and 6 bases respectively, with 16 bases between them. The CDR3 extends over 13 amino acids. The germline V gene has CDR1 GTSNPN and CDR2 SVGIG (reference sequence). CDR3 DNA: TGTGCCTGGACGGCCAGGGCAGCGGGCGAGCAGTACTTC. Translation gives CAWTARAAGEQYF.

This chain connects TRBV27 to TRBJ2-5; D not resolved. CDR3 length equals 15 residues. Germline V lookup: CDR1 MNHEY, CDR2 SMNVEV (reference sequence). The V end lost 2 bases, the J end lost 4 bases, and 14 bases lay between the germline ends. CDR3 sequence: CASSLNPPWRETQYF. CDR3 in DNA: TGTGCCAGCAGTTTAAATCCTCCTTGGAGAGAGACCCAGTACTTC.

This clone occurred once. This chain links TRBV10-1 with TRBJ2-7; TRBD2 aligns across 8 bases. Per germline, CDR1 WNHNN and CDR2 SYGVQD (reference sequence). The V gene end was trimmed by 3 bases and the J gene end by 3 bases; junction bases not matched to a gene: 10. The CDR3 runs to 16 residues. The CDR3 loop is CASSESASGYFYEQYF. The CDR3 nucleotides read TGCGCCAGCAGTGAATCGGCTAGCGGGTACTTCTACGAGCAGTACTTC.

This chain joins TRBV3-1 (or the pseudogene TRBV3-2) and TRBJ2-3, with TRBD2 matching over 7 bases. This CDR3 is 15 amino acids long. CDR1 and CDR2 from the germline V gene are LGHDT and YNNKEL (reference sequence). V shed 5 bases and J 1 base; nucleotides not matched to a gene: 6. CDR3 nucleotide sequence: TGTGCCAGCAGCAGGAGACTAGCTCGCACAGATACGCAGTATTTT. It yields the protein CASSRRLARTDTQYF.